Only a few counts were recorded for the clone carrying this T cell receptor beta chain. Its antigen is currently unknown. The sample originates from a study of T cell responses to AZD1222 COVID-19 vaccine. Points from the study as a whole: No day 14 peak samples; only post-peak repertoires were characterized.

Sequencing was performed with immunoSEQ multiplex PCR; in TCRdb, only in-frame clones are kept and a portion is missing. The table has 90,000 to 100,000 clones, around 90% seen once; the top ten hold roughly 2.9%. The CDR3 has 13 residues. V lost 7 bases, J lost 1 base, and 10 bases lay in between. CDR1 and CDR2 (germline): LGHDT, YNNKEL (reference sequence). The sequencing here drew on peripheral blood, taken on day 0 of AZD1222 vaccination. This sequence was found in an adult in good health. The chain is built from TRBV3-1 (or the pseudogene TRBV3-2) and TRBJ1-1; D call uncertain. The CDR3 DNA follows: TGTGCCAGCACCCTGACATCGAACACTGAAGCTTTCTTT. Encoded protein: CASTLTSNTEAFF.